These 6 T cell receptor beta chains came from one sample sequenced in a study of response to subunit inactivated influenza vaccine. TCRdb passed the RT-PCR reads through MiXCR, listing each CDR3 protein once. The data show around 490,000 distinct CDR3 sequences, with 7.6% seen just once and under 15% held by the top ten. The sequencing here drew on PBMCs from blood, taken roughly 24 months after vaccination. All receptors derive from a man aged 45 to 70 who received an inactivated influenza vaccine.

The chain links TRBV7-2 to TRBJ2-7; TRBD1 might be the D (5 bases). The V and J ends lost 3 bases and 2 bases respectively, with 11 bases between them. In germline, CDR1 is SGHTA, CDR2 FQGNSA. There are 14 residues in the CDR3. The CDR3 coding sequence is TGTGCCAGCAGCTTGACAGAATTTACCTACGAGCAGTACTTC. Translation: CASSLTEFTYEQYF.

This clonotype occurred a few times. J is TRBJ1-1 and V is TRBV12-3 or TRBV12-4, with TRBD1 matching over 9 bases. The CDR3 is 15 amino acids. V shed 8 bases, J shed 3 bases, and the junction held 10 bases outside the gene matches. Here the CDR3 reads CASAKPRTGDTEAFF. In nucleotides, the CDR3 is TGTGCCAGCGCTAAACCCCGGACAGGGGACACTGAAGCTTTCTTT.

This clonotype was recorded a few times. This rearrangement joins TRBV20-1 to TRBJ2-3, with D possibly being TRBD1 (6 bases). Trimming took off 6 bases at V and 5 bases at J, with 18 bases between the two ends. The CDR3 is 14 residues long. Germline loops: CDR1 DFQATT, CDR2 SNEGSKA (reference sequence). The CDR3 loop reads CSAQRRGGIDTQYF. The CDR3 bases are TGCAGTGCCCAACGCAGGGGTGGAATAGATACGCAGTATTTT.

This clonotype turned up a few times. This chain's CDR3 is CASSLSPGTGDTEAFF. In DNA, the CDR3 is TGTGCCAGCAGTTTATCCCCCGGGACAGGGGACACTGAAGCTTTCTTT. The chain has TRBV28 and TRBJ1-1; the match to TRBD1 covers 10 bases. Germline V lookup: CDR1 MDHEN, CDR2 SYDVKM. Trimming removed 1 base from V and 3 bases from J; junction bases left unmatched: 5. The CDR3 loop spans 16 amino acids.

This clonotype has ten or more counts. The rearrangement joins TRBV27 to TRBJ2-7; the D gene is possibly TRBD1 (6 bases). Per germline, CDR1 MNHEY and CDR2 SMNVEV (reference sequence). Trimming took 5 bases from V and 6 from J, leaving 17 bases between them. The CDR3 is made up of 14 amino acids. Written as DNA, the CDR3 is TGTGCCAGCAGTCCCCGGACAGAAGGAAGCGAGCAGTACTTC. This gives the protein CASSPRTEGSEQYF.

The gene calls are TRBV3-1 and TRBJ2-2, with TRBD2 matching over 7 bases. CDR3 length equals 15 residues. CDR1 and CDR2 (germline): LGHDT, YNNKEL (reference sequence). V was pared by 6 bases and J by 4 bases, with 8 bases of the junction left unmatched. The DNA for the CDR3 is TGTGCCAGCAGGCGAGCGGGGTCGGGCACCGGGGAGCTGTTTTTT. Translating gives CASRRAGSGTGELFF.